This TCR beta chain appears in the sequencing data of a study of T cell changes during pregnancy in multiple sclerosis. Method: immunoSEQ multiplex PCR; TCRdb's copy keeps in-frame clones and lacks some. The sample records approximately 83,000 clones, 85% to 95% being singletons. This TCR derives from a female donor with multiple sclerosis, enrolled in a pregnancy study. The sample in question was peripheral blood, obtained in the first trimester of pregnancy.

The CDR3 DNA follows: TGTGCCAGTAGTATAGTTGGGGCCCCCACAGATACGCAGTATTTT. It yields the protein CASSIVGAPTDTQYF. V usage is TRBV19 and J usage is TRBJ2-3; D may be TRBD1 (5 bases). Germline lookup yields CDR1 LNHDA and CDR2 SQIVND (reference sequence). The V end was cut by 1 base, the J end by 2 bases, with 10 bases between. The CDR3 loop spans 15 amino acids.